The clone carrying this T cell receptor (beta chain) was seen a few times. As yet, its antigen is unknown. These data come from a study of Ad26.COV2.S vaccination and SARS-CoV-2 variants. Study information: Donor was in the COV1001 Ad26.COV2.S trial arm. Participants got Ad26.COV2.S intramuscularly, once or twice 56 days apart. Overall study results and limits: Analyses of TCR breadth and depth may have underestimated total T cell responses.

CDR3 length: 19 amino acids. V lost 1 base, J lost 0 bases, and 6 bases stayed unmatched. Germline V CDR1 and CDR2: SGDLS, YYNGEE. Noted treatment: approximately 18 received Ad26.COV2.S at low or high dose, single or two shots; roughly 5 received placebo; per-sample allocation not given. Day 63 after the first injection of vaccine or placebo was the sampling time. An Ad26 vector that expressed Wuhan-strain SARS-CoV-2 spike constituted the vaccine. The protocol was immunoSEQ multiplex PCR, while the TCRdb copy is restricted to in-frame clones and leaves out a portion. The sample has almost 400,000 clones, about 91% seen once.

V is TRBV9 and J is TRBJ2-2, with 13 positions matching TRBD2. The source material was peripheral blood, sampled in a trial of Ad26.COV2.S vaccine versus placebo. The origin of this receptor is a person aged 18-65 years who received the Ad26.COV2.S COVID-19 vaccine or a placebo. CDR3 sequence: CASSVRPGTSGTNTGELFF. CDR3 nucleotides: TGTGCCAGCAGCGTACGCCCCGGGACTAGCGGGACGAACACCGGGGAGCTGTTTTTT.